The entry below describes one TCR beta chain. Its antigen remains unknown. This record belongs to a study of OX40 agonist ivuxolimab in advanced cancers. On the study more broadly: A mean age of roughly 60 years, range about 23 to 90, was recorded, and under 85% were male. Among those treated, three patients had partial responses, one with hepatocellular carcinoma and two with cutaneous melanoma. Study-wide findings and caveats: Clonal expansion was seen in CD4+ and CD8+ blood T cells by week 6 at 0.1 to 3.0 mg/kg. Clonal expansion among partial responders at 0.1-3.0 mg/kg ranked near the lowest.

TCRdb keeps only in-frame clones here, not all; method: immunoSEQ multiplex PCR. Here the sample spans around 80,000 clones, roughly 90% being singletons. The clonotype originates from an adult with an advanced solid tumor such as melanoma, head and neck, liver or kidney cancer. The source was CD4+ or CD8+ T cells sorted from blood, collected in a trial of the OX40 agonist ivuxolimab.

CDR3 sequence reads: CASSTRTGGSSPLHF. CDR3 sequence (DNA): TGTGCCAGTAGTACCAGGACAGGGGGCAGTTCACCCCTCCACTTT. The V gene is TRBV19, the J gene TRBJ1-6; 11 bases map to TRBD1. The germline V gene encodes CDR1 LNHDA and CDR2 SQIVND (reference sequence). CDR3 length equals 15 residues. Losses at the gene ends were 4 bases for V and 9 bases for J; bases not matched to a gene: 5.